This passage covers 18 T cell receptor beta chains from one sample sequenced in a study of T cell changes during pregnancy in multiple sclerosis. TCRdb's copy holds only in-frame clones and misses some; the assay was immunoSEQ multiplex PCR. The repertoire includes around 23,000 clones, roughly 93% of them detected once, and about 6.8% sits in the top ten. This sample comprised CD8+ T cells from peripheral blood mononuclear cells, obtained in the third trimester of pregnancy. These receptors originate from a female donor with multiple sclerosis, enrolled in a pregnancy study.

This clone was seen more than once but under ten times. The chain links TRBV6-4 to TRBJ2-3; TRBD2 aligns across 7 bases. Germline assignment: CDR1 MRHNA and CDR2 SNTAGT. Unmatched junction bases numbered 6, after V lost 10 bases and J lost 2 bases. The CDR3 is 13 residues long. This CDR3 is CATAGRPTDTQYF. In DNA, the CDR3 is TGTGCCACCGCCGGGAGGCCCACAGATACGCAGTATTTT.

DNA of the CDR3: TGTGCCAGCAGGCCTACTCGACACACAGGGGGCGGGGAGACCCAGTACTTC. As protein: CASRPTRHTGGGETQYF. This rearrangement joins TRBV7-2 to TRBJ2-5, with 9 bases aligning to TRBD1. The V gene's germline CDR1 is SGHTA and CDR2 FQGNSA. J was trimmed by 5 bases and V by 6 bases; bases with no gene match: 16. The CDR3 extends over 17 amino acids.

This clone was seen only once. This chain uses TRBV5-6 with TRBJ1-6; D remains unclear. From germline, CDR1 is SGHDT and CDR2 YYEEEE. The CDR3 runs to 14 residues. Trimming took off 0 bases at V and 10 bases at J, with 11 bases between the two ends. CDR3 coding DNA: TGTGCCAGCAGCTTGGCCGGGGTGGGGTCACCCCTCCACTTT. It translates to CASSLAGVGSPLHF.

This chain uses TRBV7-9 with TRBJ1-2; TRBD1 agrees at 8 bases. The CDR3 consists of 13 residues. Trimming removed 5 bases from V and 3 bases from J; junction bases left unmatched: 2. Germline CDR1 and CDR2: SEHNR and FQNEAQ (reference sequence). CDR3 protein: CASSKQGDYGYTF. The CDR3 DNA reads as TGTGCCAGCAGCAAACAGGGGGACTATGGCTACACCTTC.

This clone was recorded once. The rearrangement links TRBV19 to TRBJ2-3; 9 nucleotides match TRBD2. From germline, CDR1 is LNHDA and CDR2 SQIVND (reference sequence). The CDR3 has 16 amino acids. V was pared by 5 bases and J by 0 bases, with 6 bases of the junction left unmatched. The CDR3 spells CASSSGLALSTDTQYF. The CDR3 nucleotides read TGTGCCAGTAGTTCGGGACTAGCTCTTAGCACAGATACGCAGTATTTT.

The chain is built from TRBV9 and TRBJ1-3, with D possibly TRBD1 on 6 matching bases. The CDR3 spans 15 residues. V was pared by 3 bases and J by 0 bases, with 10 bases between. Germline V gene lookup returns CDR1 SGDLS and CDR2 YYNGEE. The chain's CDR3 is CASSAGTSSGNTIYF. CDR3 coding DNA: TGTGCCAGCAGCGCTGGGACAAGCTCTGGAAACACCATATATTTT.

The chain couples TRBV27 to TRBJ2-5; a possible D gene is TRBD2 (7 bases). Between the trimmed V and J ends, which lost 6 bases and 2 bases, there was a span of 25 bases. Germline V gene data show CDR1 as MNHEY and CDR2 as SMNVEV (reference sequence). The CDR3 is made up of 18 amino acids. The CDR3 region is CASSLTRGAGYMQETQYF. DNA for the CDR3: TGTGCCAGCAGCCTTACCCGGGGGGCGGGATATATGCAAGAGACCCAGTACTTC.

The genes are TRBV11-3 and TRBJ1-1; D gene unclear. V shed 2 bases and J shed 1 base, with 5 bases lying between them. The CDR3 length is 13 residues. Germline V gives CDR1 SGHNT, CDR2 YENEEA. The CDR3 DNA is TGTGCCAGCAGCTTATCAGGGAACACTGAAGCTTTCTTT. It codes for CASSLSGNTEAFF.

The chain couples TRBV7-9 to TRBJ1-3; D unresolved. The germline V gene has CDR1 SEHNR and CDR2 FQNEAQ (reference sequence). Between the trimmed V and J ends, which lost 5 bases and 0 bases, there was a span of 14 bases. CDR3 length: 16 residues. CDR3 sequence reads: CASSHLRGVSGNTIYF. CDR3 DNA sequence: TGTGCCAGCAGCCACTTACGCGGGGTCTCTGGAAACACCATATATTTT.

J is TRBJ2-7 and V is TRBV29-1, with a weak D call TRBD2 (6 bases). V lost 6 bases, J lost 2 bases, and 11 bases lay in between. The CDR3 length is 12 residues. CDR1 is SQVTM, CDR2 ANQGSEA, per germline. Here the CDR3 DNA reads TGCAGCGTGGCGGGACTGGCCTACGAGCAGTACTTC. This gives the protein CSVAGLAYEQYF.

V and J are TRBV7-9 and TRBJ1-1, with a tentative D call TRBD1 (5 bases). V lost 6 bases and J lost 0, with 11 bases in between. This CDR3 is 14 amino acids long. Germline lookup yields CDR1 SEHNR and CDR2 FQNEAQ (reference sequence). The CDR3 sequence: CASRPPGMNTEAFF. The CDR3 bases are TGTGCCAGCAGGCCACCAGGGATGAACACTGAAGCTTTCTTT.

This clone has just one count. At the DNA level, this CDR3 is encoded by other sequences in the same sample as well. CDR3 loop: CASSQDPQGSPLHF. CDR3 DNA: TGCGCCAGCAGCCAAGATCCGCAGGGATCACCCCTCCACTTT. This chain links TRBV4-3 with TRBJ1-6; weak D call: TRBD1 (5 bases). V was trimmed by 0 bases and J by 10 bases, leaving 10 bases between them. The germline V gene has CDR1 LGHNA and CDR2 YSLEER. This CDR3 comprises 14 residues.

The chain uses TRBV25-1 and TRBJ2-5; D is possibly TRBD2 (7 bases). This CDR3 region has 15 residues. V dropped 1 base and J dropped 3 bases, with 12 bases sitting between them. Germline-derived CDR1 and CDR2 are MGHDK and SYGVNS. This CDR3 reads CASSEWGGLEETQYF. As DNA, the CDR3 is TGTGCCAGCAGTGAATGGGGGGGGCTGGAAGAGACCCAGTACTTC.

The chain joins TRBV27 to TRBJ2-7; 10 positions match TRBD1. CDR1 MNHEY and CDR2 SMNVEV come from the germline V gene (reference sequence). This CDR3 is built from 16 residues. The J segment lost 5 bases and the V segment lost 4 bases, leaving 11 bases of the junction unmatched. The CDR3: CASSSPLGQGQDEQYF. The CDR3 DNA reads as TGTGCCAGCAGTTCCCCCCTGGGACAGGGGCAAGACGAGCAGTACTTC.

The chain couples TRBV14 to TRBJ1-1; the D is unclear. The CDR3 has 13 residues. The germline V gene has CDR1 SGHDN and CDR2 FVKESK. V lost 6 bases and J lost 1, with 9 bases in between. CDR3 sequence (DNA): TGTGCCAGCAGGCGAACAGAGAACACTGAAGCTTTCTTT. This encodes CASRRTENTEAFF.

A single count supports this clone. This sequence joins TRBV4-2 and TRBJ2-7; a possible D gene is TRBD2 (5 bases). From germline, CDR1 is LGHNA and CDR2 YNFKEQ. The CDR3 sequence is 13 residues long. Trimming removed 4 bases from V and 7 bases from J, with 14 bases in between. The CDR3 loop reads CASSLQTSQEQYF. The DNA of the CDR3 is TGTGCCAGCAGCCTTCAAACTAGTCAAGAGCAGTACTTC.

This chain links TRBV4-3 with TRBJ1-2; 9 nucleotides match TRBD1. V was clipped by 4 bases and J by 2 bases; unmatched bases: 5. The CDR3 sequence is 15 residues long. From germline, CDR1 is LGHNA and CDR2 YSLEER. CDR3 in DNA: TGCGCCAGCAGCCTGGACAGGGGATCGAACTATGGCTACACCTTC. As protein: CASSLDRGSNYGYTF.

The chain carries TRBV29-1 and TRBJ2-5; TRBD2 matches 12 bases. V lost 2 bases and J lost 2; bases outside the gene matches: 9. Germline V gene data show CDR1 as SQVTM and CDR2 as ANQGSEA. This CDR3 is 17 amino acids long. Here the CDR3 reads CSVESRGLAGPQETQYF. For the CDR3, the DNA is TGCAGCGTTGAAAGTAGGGGACTAGCGGGTCCACAAGAGACCCAGTACTTC.